The rows below give T cell receptor beta chains drawn from one sample of a study of T cell responses to AZD1222 COVID-19 vaccine. Data came from immunoSEQ multiplex PCR; TCRdb stores just in-frame clones and leaves some out. The table records about 140,000 clones, nearly 95% of them present only once. Sequencing used peripheral blood, obtained 28 days after the second AZD1222 dose. The receptors originated from an adult who received the AZD1222 COVID-19 vaccine. Both conserved end residues are part of each CDR3. The D gene is left open where the match is weak. Size is omitted from some rows. Given values are once, few, many or a class for expanded clones.

>NA|NA|TRBJ1-5|TRBV15
TGTGCCACCAGCAGAGATAGCGGTCAGCCCCAGCATTTT
CATSRDSGQPQHF
>NA|NA|TRBJ1-2|TRBV30
TGTGCCTGGAGTGGGATACCTAACTATGGCTACACCTTC
CAWSGIPNYGYTF
>TRBD2|NA|TRBJ2-7|TRBV9
TGTGCCAGCAGCGTAGGGACTAGCGGGAGCTACGAGCAGTACTTC
CASSVGTSGSYEQYF
>NA|NA|TRBJ2-3|TRBV7-9
TGTGCCAGCAGCTTAGCGTGGCAGAGCACAGATACGCAGTATTTT
CASSLAWQSTDTQYF
>TRBD1|NA|TRBJ2-7|TRBV5-1
TGCGCCAGCAGCTTGGAAGGACAGGGCATTTACGAGCAGTACTTC
CASSLEGQGIYEQYF
>TRBD1|few|TRBJ2-7|TRBV19
TGTGCCAGTAAGAGGGACAGCACTTTCTACGAGCAGTACTTC
CASKRDSTFYEQYF
>TRBD1|NA|TRBJ1-2|TRBV7-2
TGTGCCAGCAGCTCGACAGGGGAAAACTATGGCTACACCTTC
CASSSTGENYGYTF
>NA|NA|TRBJ1-2|TRBV27
TGTGCCAGCAGTTTATTTGGGGAGGAGAACTATGGCTACACCTTC
CASSLFGEENYGYTF
>TRBD2|NA|TRBJ2-7|TRBV6-2/TRBV6-3
TGTGCCAGCAGATACGGACTAGCGGGAAAGGACGAGCAGTACTTC
CASRYGLAGKDEQYF
>TRBD1|NA|TRBJ1-5|TRBV19
TGTGCCAGTAGTTCGACAGGGGGAAGACTAAGAGGCAATCAGCCCCAGCATTTT
CASSSTGGRLRGNQPQHF
>NA|NA|TRBJ1-4|TRBV9
TGTGCCAGCAGCGATAGGGGGGCTGCTAATGAAAAACTGTTTTTT
CASSDRGAANEKLFF
>TRBD2|NA|TRBJ2-7|TRBV27
TGTGCCAGCAAGCTAGCGGCAGGCTCCTACGAGCAGTACTTC
CASKLAAGSYEQYF
>NA|NA|TRBJ2-3|TRBV12-3/TRBV12-4
TGTGCCAGCACTCCAAACTCAGATACGCAGTATTTT
CASTPNSDTQYF
>NA|NA|TRBJ2-5|TRBV7-9
TGTGCCAGCAGCTTAGAGGGGACCCAGTACTTC
CASSLEGTQYF
>NA|NA|TRBJ2-1|TRBV12-3/TRBV12-4
TGTGCCAGCACCCTTAACGAGGAAAATGAGCAGTTCTTC
CASTLNEENEQFF
>NA|once|TRBJ1-2|TRBV28
TGTGCCAGCAGTTTTTGGCAGGGAGTCCATGGCTACACCTTC
CASSFWQGVHGYTF
>TRBD1|NA|TRBJ1-4|TRBV2
TGTGCCAGCAGTGTCCAGGGGGTCAGTGAAAAACTGTTTTTT
CASSVQGVSEKLFF
>NA|NA|TRBJ2-5|TRBV5-5
TGTGCCAGCAGCGCCGACAGCCAGAAAGGGGAGACCCAGTACTTC
CASSADSQKGETQYF
>NA|few|TRBJ2-7|TRBV20-1
TGCAGTGCTAGTTTCCCCGACAGGAGCTGGGAGCAGTACTTC
CSASFPDRSWEQYF
>NA|NA|TRBJ1-1|TRBV5-1
TGCGCCAGCAGCGGGCTCGGTGACACTGAAGCTTTCTTT
CASSGLGDTEAFF
>NA|NA|TRBJ1-2|TRBV28
TGTGCCAGCAGTTTGGGTAACCATCTCTATGGCTACACCTTC
CASSLGNHLYGYTF
>TRBD1|NA|TRBJ1-2|TRBV11-2
TGTGCCAGCAGCTTGAGGGTGGGGACAGACTATGGCTACACCTTC
CASSLRVGTDYGYTF
>TRBD1|NA|TRBJ1-2|TRBV2
TGTGCCAGCAGTGGAGCGGGACAGGGCTTAGCTAACTATGGCTACACCTTC
CASSGAGQGLANYGYTF
>TRBD1|NA|TRBJ1-2|TRBV6-5
TGTGCCAGCAGTTCCCCGGGACAGGGGGATGGCTACACCTTC
CASSSPGQGDGYTF
>NA|NA|TRBJ2-7|TRBV10-3
TGTGCCATCAGTGACCGGGACGGACTCTACGAGCAGTACTTC
CAISDRDGLYEQYF
>TRBD1|NA|TRBJ1-5|TRBV27
TGTGCCAGCAGTTTATTCGGGACAGGGGAGGCTCAGCCCCAGCATTTT
CASSLFGTGEAQPQHF
>TRBD1|NA|TRBJ1-1|TRBV19
TGTGCCAGTAGTGCAGGGGGAGCGAACACTGAAGCTTTCTTT
CASSAGGANTEAFF
>NA|NA|TRBJ2-4|TRBV5-1
TGCGCCAGCAGCGGGGGTGTGGGGACAAACATTCAGTACTTC
CASSGGVGTNIQYF
>NA|once|TRBJ1-2|TRBV28
TGTGCCAGCAGCCTCCCAGGAGTGGGCCCTTCTAACTATGGCTACACCTTC
CASSLPGVGPSNYGYTF
>NA|NA|TRBJ2-5|TRBV7-2
TGTGCCAGCAGCTACATAGCTTCCCAAGAGACCCAGTACTTC
CASSYIASQETQYF
>NA|NA|TRBJ1-1|TRBV29-1
TGCAGCTCCCAAGGAATAGGCGGAAACACTGAAGCTTTCTTT
CSSQGIGGNTEAFF
>TRBD2|once|TRBJ2-1|TRBV29-1
TGCAGCCTAATGACTAGCGGGAATTACAATGAGCAGTTCTTC
CSLMTSGNYNEQFF
>TRBD2|NA|TRBJ2-1|TRBV18
TGTGCCAGCTCACCACTGGGAGGGGAATCCTACAATGAGCAGTTCTTC
CASSPLGGESYNEQFF
>NA|NA|TRBJ1-5|TRBV28
TGTGCCAGCAGTCCCCCTGCCTTATATCAGCCCCAGCATTTT
CASSPPALYQPQHF
>TRBD2|NA|TRBJ2-7|TRBV7-3
TGTGCCAGCAGCTTAGCAGCGGGAGGGTCCTACGAGCAGTACTTC
CASSLAAGGSYEQYF
>NA|few|TRBJ1-2|TRBV27
TGTGCCAGCAGTCCAACCTTCGACACCCCTAACTATGGCTACACCTTC
CASSPTFDTPNYGYTF
>NA|NA|TRBJ1-2|TRBV2
TGTGCCAGCAGACCAGACAGCCTGTATGGCTACACCTTC
CASRPDSLYGYTF
>TRBD2|NA|TRBJ2-5|TRBV5-4
TGTGCCAGCAGCCCCGGGGTGGGGACTAGCGAGATCCCGGACTTC
CASSPGVGTSEIPDF
>TRBD2|NA|TRBJ2-3|TRBV7-2
TGTGCCAGCAGCTTACTAGCGGGAGGATCAGATACGCAGTATTTT
CASSLLAGGSDTQYF
>TRBD1|once|TRBJ2-7|TRBV7-9
TGTGCCAGCAGAGACTCAACAGGGGAGCGCTCCTACGAGCAGTACTTC
CASRDSTGERSYEQYF
>TRBD1|NA|TRBJ1-2|TRBV14
TGTGCCAGCAGCCAAGCCAGGGGGGGTAACTATGGCTACACCTTC
CASSQARGGNYGYTF
>NA|NA|TRBJ2-7|TRBV6-5
TGTGCCACTGCAGGCCTATACGAGCAGTACTTC
CATAGLYEQYF
>TRBD1|NA|TRBJ1-6|TRBV5-1
TGCGCCAGCAGCCCTGGGGACAGGGGGATCTCCTATAATTCACCCCTCCACTTT
CASSPGDRGISYNSPLHF
>TRBD1|NA|TRBJ1-4|TRBV4-1
TGCGCCAGCAGCCAAGATCGCAGGGGGCACGAAAAACTGTTTTTT
CASSQDRRGHEKLFF
>NA|once|TRBJ1-1|TRBV29-1
TGCAGCGTTTCTCAGGATATGAACACTGAAGCTTTCTTT
CSVSQDMNTEAFF
>NA|once|TRBJ2-1|TRBV4-1
TGCGCCAGCAGCCAAGAGGGGGATTACTACAATGAGCAGTTCTTC
CASSQEGDYYNEQFF
>NA|NA|TRBJ1-1|TRBV7-8
TGTGCCAGCAGCCTGGACAAGGCAGAAGCTTTCTTT
CASSLDKAEAFF
>TRBD1|NA|TRBJ1-2|TRBV5-6
TGTGCCAGCAGACGACAGGGCTATGGCTACACCTTC
CASRRQGYGYTF
>TRBD1|once|TRBJ1-4|TRBV5-1
TGCGCCAGCAGCACAGGCCGGACAGGGCATGAAAAACTGTTTTTT
CASSTGRTGHEKLFF
>NA|NA|TRBJ2-5|TRBV9
TGTGCCAGCAGCGTAGGCCAGCTGGAAGAGACCCAGTACTTC
CASSVGQLEETQYF
>TRBD2|NA|TRBJ2-5|TRBV28
TGTGCCAGCAGTTTTACCAGGGAGGGGGAGACCCAGTACTTC
CASSFTREGETQYF
>NA|NA|TRBJ1-1|TRBV19
TGTGCCAGTAGTGAGGGGACGGTGGGAGCTTTCTTT
CASSEGTVGAFF
>NA|NA|TRBJ2-7|TRBV28
TGTGCCAGCAAATTAGGGGGGTCTAACCACGAGCAGTACTTC
CASKLGGSNHEQYF